This TCR beta chain was sequenced during a study of T cells in Graves' hyperthyroidism and ophthalmopathy. Study findings and constraints: Stable hyperthyroidism was separated from ophthalmopathy by a model based on 13 V-J features. Most expanded thyroid clonotypes above 0.001 also appeared in blood.

Note on this clonotype: Its antigen is not known.

The CDR3 regions of TCR beta were amplified from RNA transcripts. When the TCR CDR3 underwent first-round RT-PCR, the HTBI primer set was used. TCRdb re-called the multiplex PCR reads through MiXCR, storing one row per CDR3 protein. This repertoire shows 700,000 or so distinct CDR3 sequences, over 15% found once; its top ten account for under 9.5%. CDR3 size: 15 residues. The V and J ends lost 6 bases and 3 bases, in that order; junction bases with no gene match: 7. CDR1 and CDR2 from the germline V gene are SGHTA and FQGNSA. Criteria for exclusion of patients were uncontrolled infection, other autoimmune disease, pregnancy or lactation. Used for diagnoses were clinical symptoms, serum thyroxine and TRAb, thyroid ultrasound and orbital computed tomography.

V gene TRBV7-2 combines with J gene TRBJ2-1, with TRBD2 matching 8 bases. This sequence was found in a man aged 18 to 30 with Graves' hyperthyroidism. The sequenced sample was blood. CDR3 residues: CASSDGGRFYNEQFF. The CDR3 DNA sequence: TGTGCCAGCAGTGATGGCGGGAGGTTCTACAATGAGCAGTTCTTC.